The 16 T cell receptor beta chains below all came from one sample that was sequenced in a study of OX40 agonist ivuxolimab in advanced cancers. TCRdb's copy holds only in-frame clones and misses some; the assay was immunoSEQ multiplex PCR. The table has approximately 13,000 clones, around two thirds seen once. The sequences come from CD4+ or CD8+ T cells sorted from blood, collected in a trial of the OX40 agonist ivuxolimab. The receptors stem from an adult with an advanced solid tumor such as melanoma, head and neck, liver or kidney cancer.

The chain links TRBV6-4 to TRBJ2-7, with 12 bases identical to TRBD2. The CDR3 totals 17 residues. Trimming cost V 7 bases and J 6 bases; bases outside gene matches: 16. Germline CDR1 reads MRHNA; CDR2 reads SNTAGT. The CDR3 DNA sequence: TGTGCCAGCACTACTTCCTCGACTAGCGGGAGTCCCTCCGAGCAGTACTTC. Translation: CASTTSSTSGSPSEQYF.

The J gene is TRBJ1-1, the V gene TRBV6-5, with D uncertain. The CDR3 extends over 15 amino acids. V lost 6 bases to trimming and J lost 0 bases, with 14 bases between them. Germline V lookup: CDR1 MNHEY, CDR2 SVGAGI. CDR3 sequence (DNA): TGTGCCAGCAGAATAGGTTTGACGGTGAACACTGAAGCTTTCTTT. It translates to CASRIGLTVNTEAFF.

The V gene is TRBV9, the J gene TRBJ1-4; D may be TRBD1 (5 bases). Germline CDR1 SGDLS, CDR2 YYNGEE. Trimming cost V 3 bases and J 8 bases, with 14 bases left between them. This CDR3 is built from 14 residues. The DNA for the CDR3 is TGTGCCAGCAGCGAGGGGAGTAACGGGGAAAAACTGTTTTTT. It is translated as CASSEGSNGEKLFF.

This chain uses TRBV6-5 with TRBJ2-2; 7 bases map to TRBD2. From germline, CDR1 is MNHEY and CDR2 SVGAGI. V shed 0 bases, J shed 5 bases, and the junction held 0 bases outside the gene matches. CDR3 length: 14 amino acids. In nucleotides, the CDR3 is TGTGCCAGCAGTTACTCCGGGGGGACCGGGGAGCTGTTTTTT. Encoded protein: CASSYSGGTGELFF.

The CDR3 protein is CASSLRGGRAAGELFF. As DNA, the CDR3 is TGTGCCAGCAGCTTACGTGGCGGGAGGGCTGCCGGGGAGCTGTTTTTT. V usage is TRBV13 and J usage is TRBJ2-2; 9 bases are shared with TRBD2. Per the germline V gene, CDR1 is PRHDT and CDR2 is FYEKMQ (reference sequence). The CDR3 sequence is 16 residues long. The V gene end was trimmed by 2 bases and the J gene end by 6 bases; junction bases not matched to a gene: 7.

The chain recombines TRBV7-2 with TRBJ2-1; 10 bases fit TRBD1. The CDR3 spans 14 residues. J lost 5 bases, V lost 5 bases, and 3 bases had no gene match. Germline CDR1 SGHTA, CDR2 FQGNSA. The CDR3 spells CASSMGQGHNEQFF. The DNA for the CDR3 is TGTGCCAGCAGCATGGGACAGGGGCACAATGAGCAGTTCTTC.

The chain uses TRBV10-2 and TRBJ2-1; 7 bases map to TRBD2. The V segment lost 4 bases and the J segment 3 bases; nucleotides outside the gene matches: 9. CDR1 and CDR2 (germline): WSHSY, SAAADI. The CDR3 has 16 amino acids. This CDR3 is CASSAGLVFYYNEQFF. The CDR3 DNA reads TGCGCCAGCAGTGCCGGACTAGTCTTTTACTACAATGAGCAGTTCTTC.

This chain links TRBV6-6 with TRBJ2-1; D not certain. Germline CDR1 is MNHNY and CDR2 is SVGAGI (reference sequence). The ends were cut back, 8 bases at V and 3 bases at J, with 14 bases in the middle. The CDR3 totals 14 residues. The CDR3 spells CASADGRSYNEQFF. As DNA, the CDR3 is TGTGCCAGCGCCGATGGACGGAGCTACAATGAGCAGTTCTTC.

The chain combines TRBV18 with TRBJ2-7; TRBD1 matches 9 bases. V shed 3 bases, J shed 6 bases, and the junction held 9 bases outside the gene matches. The CDR3 runs to 15 residues. From germline, CDR1 is KGHSH and CDR2 LQKENI. CDR3 in DNA: TGTGCCAGCTCACCCACCCCCGGGACAGGGCCCGAGCAGTACTTC. This codes for CASSPTPGTGPEQYF.

The chain is built from TRBV10-1 and TRBJ2-3; D remains ambiguous. Germline-derived CDR1 and CDR2 are WNHNN and SYGVQD (reference sequence). Trimming cost V 6 bases and J 0 bases, with 13 bases left between them. The CDR3 runs 15 residues. CDR3: CASSDHSSSTDTQYF. In nucleotides, the CDR3 is TGCGCCAGCAGCGACCACAGTTCTAGCACAGATACGCAGTATTTT.

This clone is a singleton in its sample. This chain links TRBV5-6 with TRBJ2-1, with a possible D match to TRBD1 (6 bases). V shed 4 bases and J shed 6 bases, with 20 bases lying between them. Germline V gene data show CDR1 as SGHDT and CDR2 as YYEEEE. There are 16 residues in the CDR3. The CDR3 sequence: CASSLFLGGDRNEQFF. The CDR3 DNA is TGTGCCAGCAGCCTATTTTTAGGGGGAGATCGCAATGAGCAGTTCTTC.

V gene TRBV5-8 combines with J gene TRBJ2-7, with no clear D. Germline CDR1 is SGHTS and CDR2 is YDEGEE. Trimming pared 2 bases from V and 4 bases from J, leaving 7 bases between. This CDR3 is built from 12 residues. CDR3 region: CASSFMRYEQYF. The CDR3 DNA reads TGTGCCAGCAGCTTCATGCGGTACGAGCAGTACTTC.

The genes are TRBV5-4 and TRBJ2-7; possible D gene TRBD2, 5 bases. This CDR3 contains 13 residues. CDR1 SGHNT and CDR2 YYREEE come from the germline V gene (reference sequence). The germline V and J ends were trimmed by 3 bases and 6 bases, with 13 bases remaining between them. In nucleotides, the CDR3 is TGTGCCAGCAGCTCCGGGGTAGGGCGCGAGCAGTACTTC. This translates into CASSSGVGREQYF.

The chain employs TRBV27 and TRBJ2-5; no clear D. Trimming took 1 base from V and 0 from J, leaving 3 bases between them. The length of the CDR3 is 13 residues. The V gene's germline CDR1 is MNHEY and CDR2 SMNVEV (reference sequence). The chain's CDR3 is CASSLYDQETQYF. The CDR3 coding sequence is TGTGCCAGCAGTTTATATGACCAAGAGACCCAGTACTTC.

The chain links TRBV28 to TRBJ1-5; 10 bases are a match to TRBD1. V trimming: 6 bases; J trimming: 5 bases; junction bases outside the gene matches: 10. The CDR3 spans 16 residues. Germline V gene data show CDR1 as MDHEN and CDR2 as SYDVKM. Here the CDR3 DNA reads TGTGCCAGCAGCTTGGGGGACAGGGGAAGGCATCAGCCCCAGCATTTT. Translated, it gives CASSLGDRGRHQPQHF.

This chain connects TRBV19 to TRBJ2-1, with a tentative D call TRBD2 (5 bases). Germline values: CDR1 LNHDA, CDR2 SQIVND (reference sequence). This CDR3 region has 15 residues. Trimming left V 1 base short and J 2 bases short, with 9 bases between. The CDR3: CASSIVPGTYNEQFF. CDR3 DNA: TGTGCCAGTAGTATAGTTCCCGGGACCTACAATGAGCAGTTCTTC.